Listed below are T cell receptor beta chains from one sample, sequenced in a study of T cells in Graves' hyperthyroidism and ophthalmopathy. TCRdb recomputed calls from the multiplex PCR reads with MiXCR, one row per CDR3 protein. Of about 530,000 distinct CDR3 sequences in the sample, 15% to 20% were seen once. The sequencing sample was made of blood. The receptors shown here come from a woman aged 18-29 years with Graves' ophthalmopathy. Each CDR3 is given with its conserved first and last residue. A D gene is named only where the DNA matches it firmly. Clone size is given for some rows only: seen once, a few or many times, or a class if the clone is expanded.

CDR3 DNA	CDR3 protein	clone size	V gene	J gene	D gene	CDR3 length
TGTGCCAGCAGTTACTCGCCGGGAGCTGCAGATACGCAGTATTTT	CASSYSPGAADTQYF	many	TRBV6-6	TRBJ2-3	NA	15
TGTGCCAGCAGCGAGGGACTAGGAGGCAATGAGCAGTTCTTC	CASSEGLGGNEQFF	many	TRBV7-3	TRBJ2-1	TRBD2	14
TGTGCCAGCAGTGCCCCGGGACTAGCGGAGATGGGTGAGCAGTTCTTC	CASSAPGLAEMGEQFF	NA	TRBV12-3/TRBV12-4	TRBJ2-1	TRBD2	16
TGTGCCAGCAGCACCAGGGGGCTTGCTAATGAAAAACTGTTTTTT	CASSTRGLANEKLFF	NA	TRBV11-2	TRBJ1-4	TRBD1	15
TGTGCCGGCAGTTACGGGACAGCCTACAATGAGCAGTTCTTC	CAGSYGTAYNEQFF	few	TRBV6-2/TRBV6-3	TRBJ2-1	TRBD1	14
TGTGCCTGGAGTGATGGACGGAGGGGTGAAGCTTTCTTT	CAWSDGRRGEAFF	many	TRBV30	TRBJ1-1	NA	13
TGTGCCAGCAGTTACTCCCCCCGGGACATTTACCTCATGAACACTGAAGCTTTCTTT	CASSYSPRDIYLMNTEAFF	many	TRBV6-6	TRBJ1-1	NA	19
TGTGCCAGCAGCACATACATTCCGGGACGGAACTACGAGCAGTACTTC	CASSTYIPGRNYEQYF	many	TRBV6-1	TRBJ2-7	NA	16
TGTGCCAGCGGCTTACAGGGGGCGGGCGAGCAGTACTTC	CASGLQGAGEQYF	few	TRBV28	TRBJ2-7	TRBD1	13
TGTGCCAGCAGTTCGCAGGGGGCCTCCTACAATGAGCAGTTCTTC	CASSSQGASYNEQFF	many	TRBV27	TRBJ2-1	TRBD1	15
TGCGCCAGCAGCTTGCCGGCAGGGGACACCGGGGAGCTGTTTTTT	CASSLPAGDTGELFF	few	TRBV5-1	TRBJ2-2	NA	15
TGCAGTGCTAGAAAGCTCAAAGGAAGTTACGAGCAGTACTTC	CSARKLKGSYEQYF	few	TRBV20-1	TRBJ2-7	NA	14
TGTGCCAGCACCAGGACAGGGGTCTCTGGAAACACCATATATTTT	CASTRTGVSGNTIYF	few	TRBV2	TRBJ1-3	TRBD1	15
TGTGCCAGCAGCTTAGACAGCCTCGGACCCCAGCATTTT	CASSLDSLGPQHF	NA	TRBV7-2	TRBJ1-5	NA	13
TGTGCCAGCAGCCAAGTAAAAGGACAGAAAAATTCACCCCTCCACTTT	CASSQVKGQKNSPLHF	NA	TRBV14	TRBJ1-6	NA	16
TGCAGTGGGAGAGCGGGAGCAGATACGCAGTATTTT	CSGRAGADTQYF	many	TRBV20-1	TRBJ2-3	TRBD2	12
TGCAGTGCTTTGACAGGGGGCAGCAATCAGCCCCAGCATTTT	CSALTGGSNQPQHF	many	TRBV20-1	TRBJ1-5	TRBD1	14
TGTGCCTGGAGTGTAGAAGGACAGGGTAACGAGCAGTACTTC	CAWSVEGQGNEQYF	many	TRBV30	TRBJ2-7	TRBD1	14
TGTGCCAGCAGCGCCCGGGACTCAGCTTGGGTTGAGCAGTTCTTC	CASSARDSAWVEQFF	NA	TRBV9	TRBJ2-1	NA	15
TGTGCCAGCAGCCAAGATAATGGATTATACAATGAGCAGTTCTTC	CASSQDNGLYNEQFF	many	TRBV3-1	TRBJ2-1	NA	15
TGTGCCTGGACTCCGGGACGGGACTATGGCTACACCTTC	CAWTPGRDYGYTF	NA	TRBV30	TRBJ1-2	NA	13
TGTGCCTGGAGTTCTGAGTCTTATGCCTATGGCTACACCTTC	CAWSSESYAYGYTF	NA	TRBV30	TRBJ1-2	NA	14
TGTGCCAGCAGCCCACGCGGGACAGGGGAAGTCTATGAGCAGTTCTTC	CASSPRGTGEVYEQFF	NA	TRBV7-9	TRBJ2-1	TRBD1	16
TGTGCCAGCAGTTTCTTACCTGCGAGAAACGAGCAGTACTTC	CASSFLPARNEQYF	many	TRBV28	TRBJ2-7	NA	14
TGTGCTGTACGTATCTCTGGGGCCAACGTCCTGACTTTC	CAVRISGANVLTF	few	TRBV30	TRBJ2-6	NA	13
TGTGCCAGCAGCCAACCGTACGGGACAATGGACAAGTACAATGAGCAGTTCTTC	CASSQPYGTMDKYNEQFF	few	TRBV4-2	TRBJ2-1	NA	18
TGTGCCAGCAGTTTAAATTCGGCAGGGAACCAGCCCCAGCATTTT	CASSLNSAGNQPQHF	many	TRBV27	TRBJ1-5	NA	15
TGTGCCAGCAGTGAAGTTGGGGGGACTGAAGCTTTCTTT	CASSEVGGTEAFF	many	TRBV6-1	TRBJ1-1	NA	13
TGTGCCAGCAGCTTAGGTAGTAGCGGGCCGCAGTTCTTC	CASSLGSSGPQFF	medium-sized	TRBV11-2	TRBJ2-1	TRBD2	13
TGTGCCAGCAGTGAAGCGTACCCCCCCTACGAGCAGTACTTC	CASSEAYPPYEQYF	many	TRBV6-1	TRBJ2-7	NA	14
TGCAGCGTTGAATCTGTGATTGGGGGACTCCCCCGGGGGAATGAGCAGTTCTTC	CSVESVIGGLPRGNEQFF	many	TRBV29-1	TRBJ2-1	NA	18
TGTGCCTGTTTGGGACAGGGAAGGTTGTGGGAGACCCAGTACTTC	CACLGQGRLWETQYF	NA	TRBV6-2/TRBV6-3	TRBJ2-5	TRBD1	15
TGTGCCAGCACGCTGGGTCACGAGCAGTACTTC	CASTLGHEQYF	NA	TRBV6-2/TRBV6-3	TRBJ2-7	NA	11
TGTGCCAGCAGGCGTAAGGGATATGGAAACACCATATATTTT	CASRRKGYGNTIYF	many	TRBV12-3/TRBV12-4	TRBJ1-3	NA	14
TGTGCCAGCAGCTTAGTCGATTTCGGCGGGGAGCTGTTTTTT	CASSLVDFGGELFF	NA	TRBV7-2	TRBJ2-2	NA	14
TGCGCCAGCAGCTCCCTACTAGTAACCGGGGCAGATACGCAGTATTTT	CASSSLLVTGADTQYF	NA	TRBV5-1	TRBJ2-3	NA	16
TGTGCCAGCAGTTCAACCCCAAATCAGCCCCAGCATTTT	CASSSTPNQPQHF	many	TRBV28	TRBJ1-5	NA	13
TGTGCCAGCAGTTCCGGGGACAGGGGCACAGATACGCAGTATTTT	CASSSGDRGTDTQYF	many	TRBV28	TRBJ2-3	TRBD1	15
TGTGCCTGGAGTGTACCCACAGGGGGAGTGACAACTAATGAAAAACTGTTTTTT	CAWSVPTGGVTTNEKLFF	many	TRBV30	TRBJ1-4	TRBD1	18
TGTGCCACCTCGACAGGGGAGGAACCTCAGCCCCAGCATTTT	CATSTGEEPQPQHF	once	TRBV5-5	TRBJ1-5	TRBD1	14
TGTGCCAGCAGTTTGGTCCCCGGCCACGAGCAGTACTTC	CASSLVPGHEQYF	many	TRBV28	TRBJ2-7	NA	13
TGCAGTGCTAGAGATGGACAGGGTGGTGAAAAACTGTTTTTT	CSARDGQGGEKLFF	many	TRBV20-1	TRBJ1-4	TRBD1	14
TGTGCCAGCAGCTTCCCGGGACAGGGCTACAATGAGCAGTTCTTC	CASSFPGQGYNEQFF	many	TRBV7-9	TRBJ2-1	TRBD1	15
TGTGCCAGCAGGAACAGGGACTACTATAACTATGGCTACACCTTC	CASRNRDYYNYGYTF	many	TRBV28	TRBJ1-2	NA	15
TGTGCCAGCAGCTTAGACGGGGCAGGTCCCTATGGCTACACCTTC	CASSLDGAGPYGYTF	many	TRBV7-9	TRBJ1-2	NA	15
TGTGCCAGCAGCCCTCACGAAACTGCAGATACGCAGTATTTT	CASSPHETADTQYF	many	TRBV7-6	TRBJ2-3	NA	14
TGTGCCAGCAGAACTAGCGGGGGGCCTACCTACGAGCAGTACTTC	CASRTSGGPTYEQYF	many	TRBV25-1	TRBJ2-7	TRBD2	15
TGTGCCAGCAGTGGCCCCACGGGTAACACTGAAGCTTTCTTT	CASSGPTGNTEAFF	many	TRBV28	TRBJ1-1	NA	14
TGTGCCAGCAGCTTTCAACTCTCTGGAAACACCATATATTTT	CASSFQLSGNTIYF	NA	TRBV7-9	TRBJ1-3	NA	14